This note documents a single TCR beta chain sequence. The data belong to a study of T cell responses to AZD1222 COVID-19 vaccine. Study-wide background: Second doses were pooled across both intervals (about 4 or about 12 weeks).

The protocol was immunoSEQ multiplex PCR, while the TCRdb copy is restricted to in-frame clones and leaves out a portion. In the table there are 90,000 to 110,000 clones, roughly 90% of which are singletons. This receptor was identified in an adult in good health. Sample: peripheral blood, taken on day 0 of AZD1222 vaccination.

The CDR3 DNA sequence: TGCGCCAGCAGTGAGACAGGGAACTATGGCTACACCTTC. Translation: CASSETGNYGYTF. The J gene is TRBJ1-2, the V gene TRBV10-2; a possible D gene is TRBD1 (6 bases). CDR3 length: 13 residues. Germline assignment: CDR1 WSHSY and CDR2 SAAADI. The V end lost 2 bases, the J end lost 2 bases, and 6 bases lay between the germline ends.